Here is one TCR beta chain with its context. The antigen remains unidentified. Sorting gave populations that all exceeded 95% purity. These data belong to a study of beta chain features in type 1 diabetes. Across the study: The patient and healthy donor groups were comparable for age, gender and cell yields.

General observations from the study: A pattern of fewer insertions and more deletions at VDJ junctions was seen in type 1 diabetes patients.

The entirety of the isolated RNA underwent reverse transcription, so expressed TCRB transcripts were sequenced. TCRdb keeps only in-frame clones here, not all; method: immunoSEQ multiplex PCR. The repertoire includes 400,000 to 600,000 clones, approximately 30% of them detected once, and around 0.065% sits in the top ten. Germline CDR1 is SGHTA and CDR2 is FQGNSA. The CDR3 sequence is 15 residues long. After removal of 2 bases from V and 6 bases from J, the junction contained 6 bases not matched to a gene. This sequence originates from a man aged 18 to 30 in good health. The sequencing input was naive CD4+ T cells from blood. The chain combines TRBV7-2 with TRBJ2-3, with 9 bases that match TRBD1. CDR3 in amino acids: CASSLMGQGGDTQYF. The CDR3 DNA reads as TGTGCCAGCAGCTTAATGGGACAGGGTGGGGATACGCAGTATTTT. Using reference TRBV7-2 and TRBJ2-3 for the parts outside the CDR3, the full variable domain is GAGVSQSPSNKVTEKGKDVELRCDPISGHTALYWYRQSLGQGLEFLIYFQGNSAPDKSGLPSDRFSAERTGGSVSTLTIQRTQQEDSAVYLCASSLMGQGGDTQYFGPGTRLTVL.